The rows below give T cell receptor beta chains drawn from one sample of a study of early T cells in non-severe SARS-CoV-2 infection. Each CDR3 protein gets one entry after TCRdb re-called the 5' RACE reads with MiXCR. The sample includes some 82,000 distinct CDR3 sequences, roughly 12% seen only once; the top ten take approximately 2.4%. Sequencing was carried out using whole blood. The origin of the receptors is an adult who was a healthcare worker with PCR-confirmed SARS-CoV-2 infection or an uninfected control (not recorded which). Both conserved end residues are part of each CDR3. Fields, in order: D gene, V gene, J gene, clone size, CDR3 DNA, CDR3 protein. D genes are given only for firm matches. The size field is filled for only some rows; it gives once, few, many or a size class.

TRBD2	TRBV5-1	TRBJ2-1	many	TGCGCCAGCAGCTTCGCCCAGATAGCGGGCGAGCAGTTCTTC	CASSFAQIAGEQFF
TRBD1	TRBV7-9	TRBJ1-2	many	TGTGCCAGCAGCGCACCAGGACAGGGGGTTACTGGCTACACCTTC	CASSAPGQGVTGYTF
-	TRBV12-3/TRBV12-4	TRBJ2-3	many	TGTGCCAGCAATTTCAGATCCGGGGGCCCCACAGATACGCAGTATTTT	CASNFRSGGPTDTQYF
-	TRBV2	TRBJ1-5	-	TGTGCCAGCAGACCCCGACAGGGCAATCAGCCCCAGCATTTT	CASRPRQGNQPQHF
-	TRBV12-3/TRBV12-4	TRBJ2-7	few	TGTGCCAGCAGCTGGGACGGGGGGCCGTACGAGCAGTACTTC	CASSWDGGPYEQYF
-	TRBV29-1	TRBJ1-2	many	TGCAGCGTTGAACAAGGCCATGGCTACACCTTC	CSVEQGHGYTF
TRBD1	TRBV12-5	TRBJ2-5	many	TGTGCTAGTGGTTCGGGCGACAGGGGAGTTGAAGAGACCCAGTACTTC	CASGSGDRGVEETQYF
-	TRBV12-5	TRBJ2-7	-	TGTGCTAGTGGTTTGGCAATTTCCCTACACTACGAGCAGTACTTC	CASGLAISLHYEQYF
-	TRBV3-1	TRBJ2-2	few	TGTGCCAGCAGCCATAAACATTTCATGGACACCGGGGAGCTGTTTTTT	CASSHKHFMDTGELFF
-	TRBV7-2	TRBJ1-4	many	TGTGCCAGCAGCTTACAGGCCGCAACTAATGAAAAACTGTTTTTT	CASSLQAATNEKLFF
TRBD1	TRBV20-1	TRBJ2-2	many	TGCAGTGCCCCCGGGCAGGGGGCTCTGATGGGGGAGCTGTTTTTT	CSAPGQGALMGELFF
TRBD2	TRBV5-5	TRBJ2-1	many	TGTGCCAGCAGCTCGGAAAGCGGGAGGGCCTACAATGAGCAGTTCTTC	CASSSESGRAYNEQFF
-	TRBV5-1	TRBJ1-1	many	TGCGCCAGCAGCCTGATGGACAGCACTGAAGCTTTCTTT	CASSLMDSTEAFF
-	TRBV29-1	TRBJ2-5	-	TGCAGCGTTGCTTGGAGGGAAGAGACCCAGTACTTC	CSVAWREETQYF
-	TRBV5-1	TRBJ1-2	few	TGCGCCAGCAGCTTGAGTCGGGCAGGCTATGGCTACACCTTC	CASSLSRAGYGYTF
-	TRBV28	TRBJ1-2	-	TGTGCCAGCAGTTTAGCCGGCAGGGAAGATGGCTACACCTTC	CASSLAGREDGYTF
TRBD1	TRBV10-3	TRBJ2-2	few	TGTGCCATCCGGTATGGACAGGGGGCCGGCGGGGAGCTGTTTTTT	CAIRYGQGAGGELFF
TRBD1	TRBV19	TRBJ2-7	many	TGTGCCAGTAGCTCCGGGACAGGGGGCGCCGAGCAGTACTTC	CASSSGTGGAEQYF
-	TRBV11-2	TRBJ1-3	many	TGTGCCAGCAGTCTAGACCCGAGACCTGGAAACACCATATATTTT	CASSLDPRPGNTIYF
-	TRBV28	TRBJ1-1	few	TGTGCCAGCAGGAGGACAGCCATGAACACTGAAGCTTTCTTT	CASRRTAMNTEAFF
-	TRBV3-1	TRBJ2-7	-	TGTGCCAGCAGCCCCCCAGGGGAACACCACGAGCAGTACTTC	CASSPPGEHHEQYF
-	TRBV5-1	TRBJ2-3	-	TGCGCCAGCAGCCCTCCGGGGCCCACAGATACGCAGTATTTT	CASSPPGPTDTQYF
-	TRBV6-1	TRBJ1-5	-	TGTGCCAGCAGTGAAATTCGGCCCCAGCATTTT	CASSEIRPQHF
-	TRBV28	TRBJ2-7	many	TGTGCCAGCACGCCAAGGGCGCAACAACCCGGGCAGTACTTC	CASTPRAQQPGQYF
TRBD1	TRBV11-2	TRBJ2-7	few	TGTGCCAGCAGCAAAACAGGGGGCAAATACGAGCAGTACTTC	CASSKTGGKYEQYF
-	TRBV4-2	TRBJ1-6	few	TGTGCCAGCAGCCAAGATAGGCTTGTCAGGGTGCCCCTCCACTTT	CASSQDRLVRVPLHF
TRBD2	TRBV3-1	TRBJ2-3	few	TGTGCCAGCAGCCAACTAGCGGGGGGTAGCACAGATACGCAGTATTTT	CASSQLAGGSTDTQYF
TRBD2	TRBV11-3	TRBJ2-3	many	TGTGCCAGCAGCTCGGGGATTAGCGGGGGGGCGACAGATACGCAGTATTTT	CASSSGISGGATDTQYF
-	TRBV6-6	TRBJ1-3	-	TGTGCCAGCAGTACCCCACGAAACACCATATATTTT	CASSTPRNTIYF
-	TRBV18	TRBJ2-1	-	TGTGCCAGCTCACCCAGGACTACCTACAATGAGCAGTTCTTC	CASSPRTTYNEQFF
TRBD2	TRBV20-1	TRBJ2-1	-	TGCAGTGCCAACAGCGGGGCGGGAACGCTCGGCTACAATGAGCAGTTCTTC	CSANSGAGTLGYNEQFF
TRBD2	TRBV29-1	TRBJ2-1	few	TGCAGCGTGGCGCGCCTAGCGGGAAGGTCCTACAATGAGCAGTTCTTC	CSVARLAGRSYNEQFF
-	TRBV20-1	TRBJ2-7	few	TGCAGTGCTAGAGAGATCCCAGGAGTAAGCTCCTACGAGCAGTACTTC	CSAREIPGVSSYEQYF
TRBD1	TRBV29-1	TRBJ2-3	few	TGCAGCGTTGGCTGGGACAGGAGCACAGATACGCAGTATTTT	CSVGWDRSTDTQYF
-	TRBV10-3	TRBJ2-1	many	TGTGCCATCAGCGGGATGGGGAATGAGCAGTTCTTC	CAISGMGNEQFF
-	TRBV12-3/TRBV12-4	TRBJ2-1	many	TGTGCCAGCAGTCACCGGGACTTACCATACAATGAGCAGTTCTTC	CASSHRDLPYNEQFF
-	TRBV10-3	TRBJ2-7	-	TGTGCCATCAGTGCGACCGGCGAGCAGTACTTC	CAISATGEQYF
-	TRBV9	TRBJ1-6	-	TGTGCCAGCAGCGCCCAGAATAATTCACCCCTCCACTTT	CASSAQNNSPLHF
TRBD2	TRBV7-3	TRBJ2-1	many	TGTGCCAGCAGCCCCCCGGGAGTGGGTTGGCGGGGGAATCTTAATGAGCAGTTCTTC	CASSPPGVGWRGNLNEQFF
-	TRBV11-2	TRBJ1-6	many	TGTGCCAGCAGGGTGGGGTCCGTAGCTCATAATTCACCCCTCCACTTT	CASRVGSVAHNSPLHF
-	TRBV13	TRBJ2-7	-	TGTGCCAGCAGGAGCCCCGAACCCCTCTACGAGCAGTACTTC	CASRSPEPLYEQYF
-	TRBV20-1	TRBJ2-1	few	TGCAGTGCTAGAGTCGCAGCGGGTATTGTGAATGAGCAGTTCTTC	CSARVAAGIVNEQFF
TRBD2	TRBV29-1	TRBJ2-1	-	TGCAGCGTTGAAGATCTGGCGGGGGGGAAGTTCTTC	CSVEDLAGGKFF
-	TRBV29-1	TRBJ1-1	-	TGCAGCGTTGCGGGTCCTGAAGCTTTCTTT	CSVAGPEAFF
-	TRBV11-1	TRBJ2-3	many	TGTGCCAGCAGCTCCTGGGTAAGGAGCACAGATACGCAGTATTTT	CASSSWVRSTDTQYF
-	TRBV6-1	TRBJ1-1	-	TGTGCCAGCAGGCCGTACCTCCGGGCCGTTCACACTGAAGCTTTCTTT	CASRPYLRAVHTEAFF
TRBD2	TRBV20-1	TRBJ2-7	many	TGCAGTGCTAGACCCCAGATCAGCGGGGACTCCTACGAGCAGTACTTC	CSARPQISGDSYEQYF
-	TRBV2	TRBJ2-1	-	TGTGCCAGCAGTGAGGCAAGCTCCTACAATGAGCAGTTCTTC	CASSEASSYNEQFF
-	TRBV7-3	TRBJ2-4	few	TGTGCCAGCAGCCTCCGGGATAAAAACATTCAGTACTTC	CASSLRDKNIQYF
-	TRBV9	TRBJ2-3	many	TGTGCCAGCAGCGTAGTGGGGCGAGATACGCAGTATTTT	CASSVVGRDTQYF
-	TRBV5-1	TRBJ2-7	many	TGCGCCAGCAGCCTAGGGGCCGATTACGAGCAGTACTTC	CASSLGADYEQYF
-	TRBV7-3	TRBJ2-3	many	TGTGCCAGCAGCCCCGCTTACACAGATACGCAGTATTTT	CASSPAYTDTQYF
-	TRBV20-1	TRBJ1-2	many	TGCAGTACAAAGACAGCAACCTATGGCTACACCTTC	CSTKTATYGYTF
-	TRBV2	TRBJ2-2	-	TGTGCCAGCACCCTCGGAGGCACCGGGGAGCTGTTTTTT	CASTLGGTGELFF